The sequence of this TCR beta chain was determined in a study of OX40 agonist ivuxolimab in advanced cancers. Produced via immunoSEQ multiplex PCR; TCRdb's table is partial and in-frame only. Among about 48,000 clones listed, approximately 86% were seen once. The CDR3 length is 15 residues. Trimming left V 0 bases short and J 5 bases short, with 15 bases between. CDR1 is SGDLS, CDR2 YYNGEE, per germline. The rearrangement joins TRBV9 to TRBJ2-7; D may be TRBD1 or TRBD2 (5 bases each). The TCR originated in an adult with an advanced solid tumor such as melanoma, head and neck, liver or kidney cancer. This specimen consisted of CD4+ or CD8+ T cells sorted from blood, obtained in a trial of the OX40 agonist ivuxolimab. This CDR3 is CASSVGGTTADEQYF. In DNA form, the CDR3 reads TGTGCCAGCAGCGTAGGAGGGACGACAGCCGACGAGCAGTACTTC.